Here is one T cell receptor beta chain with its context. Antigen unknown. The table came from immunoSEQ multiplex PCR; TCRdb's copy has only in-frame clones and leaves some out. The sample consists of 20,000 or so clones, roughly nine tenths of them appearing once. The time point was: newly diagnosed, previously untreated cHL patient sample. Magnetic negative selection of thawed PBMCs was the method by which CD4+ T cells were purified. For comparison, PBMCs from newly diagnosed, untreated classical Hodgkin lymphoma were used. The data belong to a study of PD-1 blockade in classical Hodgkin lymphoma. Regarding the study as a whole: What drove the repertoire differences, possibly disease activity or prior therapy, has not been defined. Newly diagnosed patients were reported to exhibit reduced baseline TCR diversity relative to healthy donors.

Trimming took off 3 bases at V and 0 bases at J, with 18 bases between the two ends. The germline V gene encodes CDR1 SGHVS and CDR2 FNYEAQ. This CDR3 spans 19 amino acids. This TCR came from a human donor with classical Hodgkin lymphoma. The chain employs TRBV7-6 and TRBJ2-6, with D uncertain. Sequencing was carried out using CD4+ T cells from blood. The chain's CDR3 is CASSLSENTRYSGANVLTF. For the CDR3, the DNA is TGTGCCAGCAGCTTGTCTGAGAACACCCGATACTCTGGGGCCAACGTCCTGACTTTC.